These 28 T cell receptor beta chains share one sample of origin, sequenced in a study of identical twins. TCRdb re-called the 5' RACE reads through MiXCR, storing one row per CDR3 protein. The sample lists approximately 300,000 distinct CDR3 sequences; more than 8% were seen once. The same specimen was also included in a second study, on yellow fever vaccine responses in identical twins.

Sequencing used CD8+ T cells sorted from blood. The receptors were gathered from a woman aged 18-29 years in good health.

The chain carries TRBV6-4 and TRBJ1-6; 9 bases map to TRBD1. Germline lookup yields CDR1 MRHNA and CDR2 SNTAGT. This CDR3 has 16 residues. The J segment lost 10 bases and the V segment lost 9 bases, leaving 16 bases of the junction unmatched. CDR3 residues: CARRFGRTGEGSPLHF. The CDR3, as DNA: TGTGCCAGAAGATTTGGAAGGACAGGGGAAGGATCACCCCTCCACTTT.

This clonotype was found a few times. The chain employs TRBV28 and TRBJ2-1; weak D call: TRBD2 (7 bases). Per the germline V gene, CDR1 is MDHEN and CDR2 is SYDVKM. The V and J ends lost 3 bases and 4 bases respectively, with 13 bases between them. The CDR3 has 15 amino acids. CDR3 amino acids: CASSLVQGGYNEQFF. The CDR3 DNA reads as TGTGCCAGCAGTTTGGTACAGGGAGGGTACAATGAGCAGTTCTTC.

This clonotype was observed many times. The V call is TRBV20-1, the J call TRBJ2-1, with D perhaps TRBD2 (5 bases). The CDR3 has 15 amino acids. Germline CDR1 DFQATT, CDR2 SNEGSKA (reference sequence). Written as DNA, the CDR3 is TGCAAGACTACTACTGAACTCAGCTCCTACAATGAGCAGTTCTTC. Amino acid sequence: CKTTTELSSYNEQFF.

This clonotype appeared many times. The chain couples TRBV25-1 to TRBJ2-1; 7 bases agree with TRBD2. Germline CDR1 MGHDK, CDR2 SYGVNS. V was clipped by 4 bases and J by 9 bases; unmatched bases: 6. The CDR3 is 13 amino acids. CDR3 sequence reads: CASSVGLVSEQFF. The CDR3 DNA reads TGTGCCAGCAGTGTTGGACTAGTGAGTGAGCAGTTCTTC.

This clonotype was picked up many times. The genes are TRBV5-1 and TRBJ1-5, with 8 positions matching TRBD1. With 4 bases clipped from V and 2 bases from J, the junction kept 5 bases outside the gene matches. The CDR3 spans 15 residues. From germline, CDR1 is SGHRS and CDR2 YFSETQ. CDR3 bases: TGCGCCAGCAGCGACGGACAGGGAGGCAATCAGCCCCAGCATTTT. Amino acid sequence: CASSDGQGGNQPQHF.

This chain links TRBV11-2 with TRBJ1-2; D remains unclear. V shed 5 bases and J shed 0 bases, with 10 bases lying between them. Germline CDR1 SGHAT, CDR2 FQNNGV. The CDR3 sequence is 14 residues long. DNA for the CDR3: TGTGCCAGCAGCACCGAGGTTCCTAACTATGGCTACACCTTC. It translates to CASSTEVPNYGYTF. The full variable domain, in which reference TRBV11-2 and TRBJ1-2 provide the parts outside the CDR3, is EAGVAQSPRYKIIEKRQSVAFWCNPISGHATLYWYQQILGQGPKLLIQFQNNGVVDDSQLPKDRFSAERLKGVDSTLKIQPAKLEDSAVYLCASSTEVPNYGYTFGSGTRLTVV.

This clonotype was found many times. J is TRBJ2-3 and V is TRBV11-2; 16 bases are a match to TRBD2. CDR1 is SGHAT, CDR2 FQNNGV, per germline. The CDR3 length is 18 residues. J lost 3 bases, V lost 6 bases, and 9 bases had no gene match. The CDR3, as DNA: TGTGCCAGCAGTACCTCCGGGACTAGCGGGAGGGGAACAGATACGCAGTATTTT. Its translation: CASSTSGTSGRGTDTQYF.

The chain joins TRBV4-1 to TRBJ1-1; the D gene is possibly TRBD1 (5 bases). The CDR3 loop spans 15 amino acids. CDR1 and CDR2 from the germline V gene are MGHRA and YSYEKL. Trimming pared 3 bases from V and 1 base from J, leaving 12 bases between. This CDR3 reads CASSQGGLSNTEAFF. The CDR3 DNA reads TGCGCCAGCAGCCAGGGGGGACTTTCGAACACTGAAGCTTTCTTT.

This clonotype was observed a few times. The chain couples TRBV27 to TRBJ2-3, with D hard to call. In germline, CDR1 is MNHEY, CDR2 SMNVEV (reference sequence). Trimming stripped 8 bases from V and 7 bases from J, with 28 bases between. The CDR3 is made up of 17 amino acids. The CDR3 loop reads CASRLGFWAAAPNTQYF. CDR3 DNA: TGTGCCAGCCGATTAGGGTTTTGGGCCGCCGCCCCGAATACGCAGTATTTT.

Details on this clonotype: Mismatch with germline at one junction end may stem from a read error. This chain connects TRBV4-3 to TRBJ2-7; 8 bases map to TRBD2. This CDR3 is 15 amino acids long. The V gene's germline CDR1 is LGHNA and CDR2 YSLEER. CDR3 bases: TGCGCCAGCAGCCAAGGGACTAGCCAATCCTCCGAGCAGTACTTC. Protein sequence: CASSQGTSQSSEQYF.

This clonotype appeared many times. This chain connects TRBV4-1 to TRBJ1-1; the match to TRBD1 covers 7 bases. With V trimmed by 7 bases and J by 6 bases, 8 bases remained unmatched. The CDR3 contains 13 residues. Germline V lookup: CDR1 MGHRA, CDR2 YSYEKL. The CDR3 region is CASKGGGSAEAFF. DNA of the CDR3: TGCGCCAGCAAGGGAGGGGGCAGCGCTGAAGCTTTCTTT.

V is TRBV9 and J is TRBJ2-3; 9 bases map to TRBD1. V dropped 3 bases and J dropped 2; count of bases not matched to a gene: 7. CDR3 length equals 16 residues. Germline CDR1 is SGDLS and CDR2 is YYNGEE. The CDR3 loop reads CASSAFRDRATDTQYF. The CDR3 DNA follows: TGTGCCAGCAGCGCCTTCCGGGACAGGGCCACAGATACGCAGTATTTT.

This clonotype has only a few counts. The V call is TRBV30, the J call TRBJ2-7; the D is unclear. This CDR3 region has 12 residues. Trimming left V 4 bases short and J 0 bases short, with 7 bases between. Per germline, CDR1 GTSNPN and CDR2 SVGIG (reference sequence). CDR3 region: CAWTRNSYEQYF. CDR3 sequence (DNA): TGTGCCTGGACTAGGAACTCCTACGAGCAGTACTTC.

This rearrangement joins TRBV6-1 to TRBJ2-7, with D perhaps assigned TRBD1 or TRBD2 (6 bases each). The germline V gene has CDR1 MNHNS and CDR2 SASEGT. The V end lost 6 bases, the J end lost 4 bases, and 19 bases lay between the germline ends. The CDR3 consists of 15 residues. The CDR3: CASSPGGSRGYEQYF. CDR3 in DNA: TGTGCCAGCAGCCCCGGGGGCTCCCGGGGATACGAGCAGTACTTC.

This clonotype has more than one count but fewer than ten. The J gene is TRBJ2-7, the V gene TRBV27; possibly TRBD1 for D (5 bases). The CDR3 runs to 14 residues. The V gene's germline CDR1 is MNHEY and CDR2 SMNVEV (reference sequence). V was clipped by 6 bases and J by 6 bases, with 18 bases between them. The CDR3 DNA is TGTGCCAGCAGCCGGTTCGGGCAGGGCGTCGAGCAGTACTTC. This encodes CASSRFGQGVEQYF.

This chain connects TRBV9 to TRBJ2-2, with D uncertain. The CDR3 is made up of 13 amino acids. CDR1 SGDLS and CDR2 YYNGEE come from the germline V gene. Trimming cost V 0 bases and J 7 bases, with 7 bases left between them. The CDR3 protein is CASSVGYGGELFF. CDR3 nucleotide sequence: TGTGCCAGCAGCGTAGGGTATGGCGGGGAGCTGTTTTTT. Full variable domain (remainder filled in from reference TRBV9 and TRBJ2-2): DSGVTQTPKHLITATGQRVTLRCSPRSGDLSVYWYQQSLDQGLQFLIQYYNGEERAKGNILERFSAQQFPDLHSELNLSSLELGDSALYFCASSVGYGGELFFGEGSRLTVL.

This clonotype was counted between two and nine times. The chain joins TRBV20-1 to TRBJ1-2; unclear D gene. The CDR3 is made up of 13 amino acids. Trimming left V 4 bases short and J 6 bases short, with 15 bases between. The germline V gene has CDR1 DFQATT and CDR2 SNEGSKA (reference sequence). CDR3: CSAIPPGMDGYTF. The CDR3 DNA reads TGCAGTGCTATTCCTCCGGGGATGGATGGCTACACCTTC.

As DNA, the CDR3 is TGCGCCAGCAGCATATACCTCGGGGGAGCCTACGAGCAGTACTTC. Translation: CASSIYLGGAYEQYF. The rearrangement links TRBV4-3 to TRBJ2-7, with D possibly TRBD2 on 6 matching bases. Trimming removed 5 bases at V and 2 bases at J, with 16 bases between. Germline CDR1 and CDR2: LGHNA and YSLEER. The CDR3 consists of 15 residues.

The chain combines TRBV12-3 or TRBV12-4 with TRBJ2-7; 9 nucleotides match TRBD1. V lost 4 bases, J lost 5 bases, and 9 bases stayed unmatched. CDR3 length: 15 amino acids. The CDR3 nucleotides are TGTGCCAGCAGTTCAGGAGGACAGGGGCACAACGAGCAGTACTTC. Its translation is CASSSGGQGHNEQYF.

This clonotype showed up many times. The chain is built from TRBV12-5 and TRBJ2-1; 10 nucleotides align to TRBD2. The CDR3 covers 15 residues. Germline values: CDR1 LGHNT, CDR2 FRNRAP. With V trimmed by 5 bases and J by 9 bases, 10 bases remained unmatched. CDR3 region: CASGRSSGRYGEQFF. The CDR3 DNA reads TGTGCTAGTGGTCGATCTAGCGGGAGATACGGTGAGCAGTTCTTC.

This clonotype has only a few counts. The chain joins TRBV20-1 to TRBJ1-1; D call uncertain. V gave up 5 bases and J gave up 6 bases, with 7 bases separating them. Germline CDR1 DFQATT, CDR2 SNEGSKA (reference sequence). The CDR3 totals 10 residues. CDR3 nucleotide sequence: TGCAGTGCTCAAATGGCTGAAGCTTTCTTT. Translation gives CSAQMAEAFF.

This clonotype has ten or more counts. The V gene is TRBV29-1, the J gene TRBJ1-2, with 7 bases matching TRBD1. This CDR3 is 14 amino acids long. Germline trimming cut 5 bases from V and 0 bases from J; bases unmatched to any gene: 6. CDR1 SQVTM and CDR2 ANQGSEA come from the germline V gene. The CDR3 coding sequence is TGCAGCGTTTGGGCAGGGGGAGCTAACTATGGCTACACCTTC. It is translated as CSVWAGGANYGYTF.

The chain is built from TRBV4-3 and TRBJ2-7; the match to TRBD1 covers 7 bases. The V gene's germline CDR1 is LGHNA and CDR2 YSLEER. This CDR3 is 13 amino acids long. Trimming removed 6 bases from V and 0 bases from J; junction bases left unmatched: 2. CDR3 region: CASSNRGSYEQYF. CDR3 nucleotides: TGCGCCAGCAGTAACAGGGGCTCCTACGAGCAGTACTTC.

At least ten counts were recorded for this clonotype. This chain connects TRBV6-2 or TRBV6-3 to TRBJ2-7; D might be TRBD2 (6 bases). The germline CDR1 and CDR2 sequences are MNHEY and SVGEGT. The CDR3 runs to 15 residues. Trimming took off 6 bases at V and 0 bases at J, with 15 bases between the two ends. CDR3 sequence: CASRPGLTSSYEQYF. CDR3 sequence (DNA): TGTGCCAGCAGACCCGGACTAACATCCTCCTACGAGCAGTACTTC.

At least ten counts were recorded for this clonotype. This chain links TRBV29-1 with TRBJ2-7; 7 bases line up with TRBD1. After removal of 7 bases from V and 3 bases from J, the junction contained 6 bases not matched to a gene. The CDR3 sequence is 12 residues long. Germline CDR1 and CDR2: SQVTM and ANQGSEA. This chain's CDR3 is CSADSGGYEQYF. The CDR3 DNA sequence: TGCAGCGCTGACTCAGGGGGCTACGAGCAGTACTTC.

This clonotype showed up just a few times. V gene TRBV6-5 combines with J gene TRBJ2-1, with 7 nucleotides matching TRBD2. CDR1 and CDR2 (germline): MNHEY, SVGAGI. Trimming cost V 2 bases and J 6 bases; bases outside gene matches: 7. CDR3 length: 15 residues. Here the CDR3 DNA reads TGTGCCAGCAGTTACCGAAGCGGGACTACCAATGAGCAGTTCTTC. Encoded protein: CASSYRSGTTNEQFF.

The chain links TRBV7-6 to TRBJ2-7; a possible D gene is TRBD2 (5 bases). CDR1 is SGHVS, CDR2 FNYEAQ, per germline. V was shortened by 5 bases and J by 3 bases, with 17 bases between the two germline ends. CDR3 length equals 15 residues. CDR3 DNA: TGTGCCAGCAGCCCCCGGGATGGCAGCAGCTACGAGCAGTACTTC. Residues: CASSPRDGSSYEQYF.

This clonotype showed up just a few times. J is TRBJ2-7 and V is TRBV7-2; 7 nucleotides agree with TRBD2. Germline CDR1 is SGHTA and CDR2 is FQGNSA. CDR3 size: 14 residues. With V trimmed by 4 bases and J by 2 bases, 5 bases remained unmatched. The CDR3 reads CASSSGDYAYEQYF. The CDR3 nucleotides are TGTGCCAGCAGCTCGGGGGACTACGCCTACGAGCAGTACTTC.